This T cell receptor (beta chain) was retrieved from a study of long-term antiretroviral therapy in people with HIV. This was the immunoSEQ v3.0 assay at survey level. Generated by immunoSEQ multiplex PCR, the TCRdb table keeps only in-frame clones and is missing some. Seen here are 30,000 to 40,000 clones, around four fifths observed once, and the top ten hold around 13%. Between the trimmed V and J ends, which lost 4 bases and 6 bases, there was a span of 16 bases. The CDR3 spans 14 residues. Germline V gene sequence: CDR1 SGHDT, CDR2 YYEEEE. The source is a man aged 18 to 30 with HIV. This sequence joins TRBV5-6 and TRBJ1-2; possibly TRBD1 for D (5 bases). The material was unsorted PBMCs, obtained 0.3 years after starting antiretroviral therapy. The CDR3 reads CASSLDFGGNGYTF. CDR3 sequence (DNA): TGTGCCAGCAGCCTGGACTTCGGGGGAAATGGCTACACCTTC. Together with reference TRBV5-6 and TRBJ1-2, the CDR3 gives the full variable domain: DAGVTQSPTHLIKTRGQQVTLRCSPKSGHDTVSWYQQALGQGPQFIFQYYEEEERQRGNFPDRFSGHQFPNYSSELNVNALLLGDSALYLCASSLDFGGNGYTFGSGTRLTVV.